Shown below are 19 T cell receptor beta chains from a single sample sequenced in a study of radiotherapy plus CTLA-4 blockade in lung cancer. Sequenced by immunoSEQ multiplex PCR; TCRdb stores in-frame clones only, minus some. Seen here are fewer than 55,000 clones, roughly 84% observed once, and the top ten hold roughly a quarter. The source was peripheral blood, collected from a patient treated with radiotherapy plus ipilimumab. All receptors derive from a human donor with non-small cell lung cancer whose response to radiotherapy plus ipilimumab could not be evaluated.

The CDR3 bases are TGTGCCAGCAGCGTGGACTGGAGCAATCAGCCCCAGCATTTT. It specifies CASSVDWSNQPQHF. This sequence joins TRBV9 and TRBJ1-5; D gene unclear. V shed 2 bases and J shed 1 base, with 7 bases lying between them. CDR1 and CDR2 from the germline V gene are SGDLS and YYNGEE. The CDR3 covers 14 residues.

Here the CDR3 reads CASSPRWRGPYEQYF. CDR3 bases: TGTGCCAGCAGTCCTCGATGGAGGGGTCCCTACGAGCAGTACTTC. This rearrangement joins TRBV6-5 to TRBJ2-7, with D possibly being TRBD2 (6 bases). Between the trimmed V and J ends, which lost 5 bases and 2 bases, there was a span of 16 bases. This CDR3 region has 15 residues. CDR1 is MNHEY, CDR2 SVGAGI, per germline.

V is TRBV30 and J is TRBJ1-1; tentatively, D is TRBD1 (5 bases). CDR3 length: 13 residues. V dropped 0 bases and J dropped 4 bases, with 9 bases sitting between them. Germline lookup yields CDR1 GTSNPN and CDR2 SVGIG (reference sequence). The DNA for the CDR3 is TGTGCCTGGAGTGTAGCGGGGGGCACTGAAGCTTTCTTT. It codes for CAWSVAGGTEAFF.

The chain uses TRBV19 and TRBJ2-7; 9 positions agree with TRBD2. V was pared by 5 bases and J by 7 bases, with 12 bases of the junction left unmatched. From germline, CDR1 is LNHDA and CDR2 SQIVND (reference sequence). The CDR3 consists of 15 residues. The CDR3 sequence is CASSPAGLAHLEQYF. The CDR3 DNA follows: TGTGCCAGTAGTCCGGCGGGACTAGCCCACCTGGAGCAGTACTTC.

Here the CDR3 reads CASSFNRGGELFF. CDR3 coding DNA: TGTGCCAGCAGCTTCAACAGGGGTGGGGAGCTGTTTTTT. The chain joins TRBV5-4 to TRBJ2-2; 7 bases fit TRBD1. CDR1 and CDR2 (germline): SGHNT, YYREEE (reference sequence). This CDR3 has 13 residues. V gave up 2 bases and J gave up 8 bases; unmatched junction bases: 3.

This chain links TRBV5-1 with TRBJ2-2; TRBD2 matches at 11 bases. The length of the CDR3 is 16 residues. The germline CDR1 and CDR2 sequences are SGHRS and YFSETQ. The V gene end was trimmed by 1 base and the J gene end by 4 bases; junction bases not matched to a gene: 3. The CDR3 DNA reads TGCGCCAGCAGCTTGACTAGCGGGAGTTCCACCGGGGAGCTGTTTTTT. Protein: CASSLTSGSSTGELFF.

The J gene is TRBJ2-2, the V gene TRBV9; D possibly corresponds to TRBD1 (6 bases). The CDR3 is 14 amino acids. Between the trimmed V and J ends, which lost 1 base and 5 bases, there was a span of 9 bases. Germline V lookup: CDR1 SGDLS, CDR2 YYNGEE. This CDR3 is CASSVLGTTGELFF. CDR3 sequence (DNA): TGTGCCAGCAGCGTACTTGGGACAACCGGGGAGCTGTTTTTT.

The chain is built from TRBV2 and TRBJ2-6, with TRBD2 matching over 7 bases. This CDR3 contains 15 residues. J lost 1 base, V lost 4 bases, and 1 base had no gene match. Germline V CDR1 and CDR2: SNHLY, FYNNEI. As DNA, the CDR3 is TGTGCCAGCAGTGCCGGGGGGTCTGGGGCCAACGTCCTGACTTTC. As protein: CASSAGGSGANVLTF.

Remarks on this clone: One junction end does not reproduce the germline sequence, and a read error may be involved. V gene TRBV30 combines with J gene TRBJ2-1, with 9 bases aligning to TRBD1. Germline loops: CDR1 GTSNPN, CDR2 SVGIG (reference sequence). This CDR3 has 14 residues. CDR3 sequence reads: CAWCVDRGYNEQFF. The CDR3, as DNA: TGTGCCTGGTGTGTGGACAGGGGCTACAATGAGCAGTTCTTC.

The V gene is TRBV11-2, the J gene TRBJ1-2, with 7 bases lining up with TRBD1. The ends lost 0 bases at V and 7 bases at J; junction bases unmatched: 8. Germline values: CDR1 SGHAT, CDR2 FQNNGV. The CDR3 covers 15 residues. CDR3 bases: TGTGCCAGCAGCTTAGATTTGTACAGGGGAGGTGGCTACACCTTC. This encodes CASSLDLYRGGGYTF.

This sequence joins TRBV7-2 and TRBJ2-5; 9 positions agree with TRBD1. The J call may be in error: the DNA end matches TRBJ2-7 better. The CDR3 is 15 amino acids. Looked up from germline, CDR1 is SGHTA and CDR2 is FQGNSA. CDR3 coding DNA: TGTGCCAGCAGCTACCGCGGGACAGGGTCCTACGAGCAGTACTTC. It is translated as CASSYRGTGSYEQYF.

The CDR3 sequence: CASSLRGGYEQYF. CDR3 nucleotide sequence: TGTGCCAGCAGCTTGAGGGGGGGCTACGAGCAGTACTTC. This chain connects TRBV5-4 to TRBJ2-7, with D perhaps matching TRBD2 (7 bases). The CDR3 runs 13 residues. The V gene's germline CDR1 is SGHNT and CDR2 YYREEE (reference sequence). Trimming took 1 base from V and 3 from J, leaving 8 bases between them.

This clone was seen only once. V gene TRBV10-3 combines with J gene TRBJ2-1, with D possibly matching TRBD2 (6 bases). CDR3 length: 16 amino acids. Germline V gives CDR1 ENHRY, CDR2 SYGVKD. V was shortened by 3 bases and J by 5 bases, with 17 bases between the two germline ends. The CDR3 spells CAISDLLDYQDNEQFF. The CDR3 DNA reads as TGTGCCATCAGTGACCTTTTGGACTACCAGGACAATGAGCAGTTCTTC.

V gene TRBV6-1 combines with J gene TRBJ2-7; possible D gene TRBD1, 6 bases. This CDR3 is 14 amino acids long. V was shortened by 5 bases and J by 3 bases, with 14 bases between the two germline ends. CDR1 and CDR2 from the germline V gene are MNHNS and SASEGT. CDR3 sequence: CASSLRTVSYEQYF. In DNA form, the CDR3 reads TGTGCCAGCAGTCTACGGACAGTTAGCTACGAGCAGTACTTC.

In DNA form, the CDR3 reads TGTGCCACCAGTATCAGCGGAACCACAGATACGCAGTATTTT. Its protein is CATSISGTTDTQYF. The rearrangement links TRBV15 to TRBJ2-3, with D tentatively TRBD2 (5 bases). The V and J ends lost 6 bases and 2 bases respectively, with 12 bases between them. This CDR3 comprises 14 residues. Germline CDR1 is LNHNV and CDR2 is YYDKDF (reference sequence).

The V call is TRBV2, the J call TRBJ2-7; D possibly corresponds to TRBD2 (7 bases). This CDR3 comprises 13 residues. V lost 3 bases and J lost 7, with 13 bases in between. Germline CDR1 is SNHLY and CDR2 is FYNNEI. CDR3 DNA: TGTGCCAGCAGTGATGGGGGGGCGCGAGAGCAGTACTTC. Protein product: CASSDGGAREQYF. Filled out from reference TRBV2 and TRBJ2-7, the complete variable domain reads EPEVTQTPSHQVTQMGQEVILRCVPISNHLYFYWYRQILGQKVEFLVSFYNNEISEKSEIFDDQFSVERPDGSNFTLKIRSTKLEDSAMYFCASSDGGAREQYFGPGTRLTVT.

V is TRBV19 and J is TRBJ1-5, with TRBD1 as a possible D gene (5 bases). With 6 bases removed from V and 7 bases from J, the gap between germline ends came to 13 bases. Germline lookup yields CDR1 LNHDA and CDR2 SQIVND (reference sequence). CDR3 length: 13 residues. The CDR3 is CASSNRNGQPQHF. The CDR3 DNA sequence: TGTGCCAGTAGCAACAGGAACGGGCAGCCCCAGCATTTT.

V gene TRBV12-5 combines with J gene TRBJ1-1; D gene ambiguous. Looked up from germline, CDR1 is LGHNT and CDR2 is FRNRAP. V was clipped by 7 bases and J by 3 bases, with 9 bases between them. This CDR3 contains 12 residues. In DNA, the CDR3 is TGTGCTAGTGCCGGGTGGGACACTGAAGCTTTCTTT. Amino acids: CASAGWDTEAFF.

The chain is built from TRBV7-2 and TRBJ1-4; TRBD1 agrees at 10 bases. The CDR3 runs 16 residues. Per germline, CDR1 SGHTA and CDR2 FQGNSA. V lost 4 bases and J lost 0; bases outside the gene matches: 2. In nucleotides, the CDR3 is TGTGCCAGCAGCTCCGGACAGGGGGCAACTAATGAAAAACTGTTTTTT. Translation: CASSSGQGATNEKLFF. Complete variable domain (other parts from reference TRBV7-2 and TRBJ1-4): GAGVSQSPSNKVTEKGKDVELRCDPISGHTALYWYRQSLGQGLEFLIYFQGNSAPDKSGLPSDRFSAERTGGSVSTLTIQRTQQEDSAVYLCASSSGQGATNEKLFFGSGTQLSVL.